The sequence of this T cell receptor (beta chain) was determined in a study of blood T cell repertoires in COVID-19. The wider study: Spain, Italy and the United States supplied samples that represented acute and convalescent COVID-19. Sources were T cells, B-cell-depleted T cells, or PBMCs; the material itself was cDNA or gDNA.

Authors' processing steps: Amplification with reference gene primers provided the estimates of nucleated cell counts. The assay was immunoSEQ multiplex PCR, and TCRdb's table has in-frame clones only and misses some. V and J calls and clone size are copied from that table; D and trimming were computed from the DNA. The table lists around 250,000 clones, over 75% of them singletons. The CDR3 covers 13 residues. Trimming removed 0 bases at V and 5 bases at J, with 8 bases between. Germline assignment: CDR1 SGDLS and CDR2 YYNGEE. The clonotype was recovered from a man between 45 and 60 years old with active or convalescent COVID-19. Source material: peripheral blood. The chain uses TRBV9 and TRBJ1-1; D is undetermined. The CDR3 region is CASSVGPETEAFF. In DNA, the CDR3 is TGTGCCAGCAGCGTAGGACCGGAGACTGAAGCTTTCTTT.